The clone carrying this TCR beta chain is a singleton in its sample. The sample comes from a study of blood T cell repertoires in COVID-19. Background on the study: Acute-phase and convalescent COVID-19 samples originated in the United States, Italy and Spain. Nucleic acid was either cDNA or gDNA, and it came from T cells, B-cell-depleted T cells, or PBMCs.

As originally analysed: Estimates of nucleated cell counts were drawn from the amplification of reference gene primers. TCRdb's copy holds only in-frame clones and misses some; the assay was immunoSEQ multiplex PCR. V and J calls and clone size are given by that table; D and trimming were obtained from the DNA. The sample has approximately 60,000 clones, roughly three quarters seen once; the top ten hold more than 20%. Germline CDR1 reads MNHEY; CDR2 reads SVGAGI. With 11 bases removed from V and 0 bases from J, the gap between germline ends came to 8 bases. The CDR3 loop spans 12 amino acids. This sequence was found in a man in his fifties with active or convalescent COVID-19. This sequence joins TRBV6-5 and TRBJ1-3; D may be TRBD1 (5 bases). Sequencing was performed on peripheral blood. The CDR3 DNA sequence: TGTGCCGGAGGGACCTCTGGAAACACCATATATTTT. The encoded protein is CAGGTSGNTIYF.